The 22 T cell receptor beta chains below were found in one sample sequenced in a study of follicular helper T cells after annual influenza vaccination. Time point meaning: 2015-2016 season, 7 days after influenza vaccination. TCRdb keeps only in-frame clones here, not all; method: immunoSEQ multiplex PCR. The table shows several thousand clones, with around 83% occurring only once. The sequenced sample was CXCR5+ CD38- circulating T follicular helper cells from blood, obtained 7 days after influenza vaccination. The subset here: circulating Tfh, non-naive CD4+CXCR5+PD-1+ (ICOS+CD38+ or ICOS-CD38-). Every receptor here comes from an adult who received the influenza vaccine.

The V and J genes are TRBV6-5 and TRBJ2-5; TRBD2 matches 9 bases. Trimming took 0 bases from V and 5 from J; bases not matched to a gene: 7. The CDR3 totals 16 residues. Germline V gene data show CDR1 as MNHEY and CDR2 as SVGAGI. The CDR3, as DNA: TGTGCCAGCAGTTACTCGAGCTCCGCGGGGGGGGAGACCCAGTACTTC. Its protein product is CASSYSSSAGGETQYF.

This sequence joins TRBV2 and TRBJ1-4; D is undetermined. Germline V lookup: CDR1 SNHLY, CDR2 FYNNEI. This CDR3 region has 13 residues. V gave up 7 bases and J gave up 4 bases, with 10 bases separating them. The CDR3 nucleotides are TGTGCCAGCATGCGCAGTAATAATGAAAAACTGTTTTTT. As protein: CASMRSNNEKLFF.

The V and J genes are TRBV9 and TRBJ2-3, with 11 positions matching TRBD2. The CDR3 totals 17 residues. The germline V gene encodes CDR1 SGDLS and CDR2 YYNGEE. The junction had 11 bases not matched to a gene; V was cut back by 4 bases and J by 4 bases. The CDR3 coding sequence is TGTGCCAGCAGCCCCCGGCATAGCGGGGGGGCAGCAGATACGCAGTATTTT. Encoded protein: CASSPRHSGGAADTQYF.

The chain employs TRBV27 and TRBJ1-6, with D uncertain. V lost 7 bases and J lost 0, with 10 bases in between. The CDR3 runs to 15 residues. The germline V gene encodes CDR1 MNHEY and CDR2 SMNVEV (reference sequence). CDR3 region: CASKSAHSYNSPLHF. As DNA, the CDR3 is TGTGCCAGCAAGTCCGCTCACTCCTATAATTCACCCCTCCACTTT.

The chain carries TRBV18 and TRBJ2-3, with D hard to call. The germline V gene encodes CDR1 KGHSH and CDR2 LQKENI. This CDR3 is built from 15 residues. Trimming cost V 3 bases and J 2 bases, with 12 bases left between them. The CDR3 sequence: CASSPGSGVTDTQYF. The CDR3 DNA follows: TGTGCCAGCTCACCCGGATCCGGCGTCACAGATACGCAGTATTTT.

CDR3 in amino acids: CASSAVQRGGLETQYF. CDR3 bases: TGTGCCAGCAGTGCAGTCCAGCGGGGGGGCTTAGAGACCCAGTACTTC. The chain employs TRBV7-3 and TRBJ2-5; 10 bases fit TRBD2. Germline CDR1 and CDR2: SGHTA and FQGTGA. The V and J ends lost 6 bases and 4 bases, in that order; junction bases with no gene match: 11. The CDR3 totals 16 residues.

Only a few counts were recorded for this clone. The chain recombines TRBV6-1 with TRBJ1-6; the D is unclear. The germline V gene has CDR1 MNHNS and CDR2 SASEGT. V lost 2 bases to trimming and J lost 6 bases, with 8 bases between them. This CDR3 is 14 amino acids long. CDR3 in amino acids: CASSELPSNSPLHF. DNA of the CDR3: TGTGCCAGCAGTGAACTCCCCAGTAATTCACCCCTCCACTTT.

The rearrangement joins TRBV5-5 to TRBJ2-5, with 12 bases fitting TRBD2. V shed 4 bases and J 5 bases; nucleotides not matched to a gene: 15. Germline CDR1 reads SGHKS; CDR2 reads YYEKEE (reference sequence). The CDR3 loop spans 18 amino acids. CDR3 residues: CASSLRPLAGGPVETQYF. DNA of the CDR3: TGTGCCAGCAGCCTTAGGCCCCTAGCGGGGGGGCCGGTTGAGACCCAGTACTTC.

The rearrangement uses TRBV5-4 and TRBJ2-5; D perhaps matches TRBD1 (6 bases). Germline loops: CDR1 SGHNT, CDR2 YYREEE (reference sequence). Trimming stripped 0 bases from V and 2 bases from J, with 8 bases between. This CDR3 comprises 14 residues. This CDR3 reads CASSLGTAQETQYF. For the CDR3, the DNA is TGTGCCAGCAGCTTGGGGACAGCACAAGAGACCCAGTACTTC.

The CDR3 region is CASRTGTDSLDYGYTF. In nucleotides, the CDR3 is TGCGCCAGCAGAACCGGGACAGATTCTTTGGACTATGGCTACACCTTC. The chain combines TRBV5-1 with TRBJ1-2; 7 nucleotides match TRBD1. CDR3 size: 16 residues. V dropped 5 bases and J dropped 3; count of bases not matched to a gene: 13. Germline loops: CDR1 SGHRS, CDR2 YFSETQ.

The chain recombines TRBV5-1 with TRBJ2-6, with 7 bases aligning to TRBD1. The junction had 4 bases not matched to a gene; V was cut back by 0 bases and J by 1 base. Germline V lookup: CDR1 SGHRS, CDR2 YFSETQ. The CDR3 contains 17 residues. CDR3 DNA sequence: TGCGCCAGCAGCTTGGTGGTCAGGGGGTCTGGGGCCAACGTCCTGACTTTC. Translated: CASSLVVRGSGANVLTF.

CDR3 DNA sequence: TGTGCCAGCAGCCAATGGGGGAGCTCCTATAATTCACCCCTCCACTTT. It encodes CASSQWGSSYNSPLHF. The chain uses TRBV14 and TRBJ1-6; D is perhaps TRBD1 (5 bases). V was trimmed by 2 bases and J by 0 bases, leaving 8 bases between them. The CDR3 runs to 16 residues. Germline lookup yields CDR1 SGHDN and CDR2 FVKESK.

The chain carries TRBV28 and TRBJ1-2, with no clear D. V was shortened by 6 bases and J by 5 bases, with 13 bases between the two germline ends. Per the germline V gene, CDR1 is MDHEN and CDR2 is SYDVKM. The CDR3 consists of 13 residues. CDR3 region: CASRDGQLYGYTF. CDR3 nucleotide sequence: TGTGCCAGCAGGGACGGGCAGCTATATGGCTACACCTTC.

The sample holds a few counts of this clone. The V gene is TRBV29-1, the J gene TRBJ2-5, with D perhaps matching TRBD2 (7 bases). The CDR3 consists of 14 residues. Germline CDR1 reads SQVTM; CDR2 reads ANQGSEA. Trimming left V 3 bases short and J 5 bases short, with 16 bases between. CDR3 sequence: CSVDRGARGETQYF. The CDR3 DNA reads TGCAGCGTTGACCGGGGGGCGCGGGGCGAGACCCAGTACTTC.

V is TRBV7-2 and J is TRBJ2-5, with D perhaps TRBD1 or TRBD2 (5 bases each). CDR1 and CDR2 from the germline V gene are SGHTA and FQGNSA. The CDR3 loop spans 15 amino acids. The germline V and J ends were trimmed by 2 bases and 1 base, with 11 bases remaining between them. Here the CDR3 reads CASSLIWGSQETQYF. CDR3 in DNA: TGTGCCAGCAGCTTAATCTGGGGGAGCCAAGAGACCCAGTACTTC.

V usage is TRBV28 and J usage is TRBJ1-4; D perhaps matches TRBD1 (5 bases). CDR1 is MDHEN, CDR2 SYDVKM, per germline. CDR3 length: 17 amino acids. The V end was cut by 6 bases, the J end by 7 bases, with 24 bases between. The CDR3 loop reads CASRRGQGGGRLEKLFF. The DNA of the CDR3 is TGTGCCAGCAGGCGCGGGCAGGGTGGGGGTAGACTTGAAAAACTGTTTTTT.

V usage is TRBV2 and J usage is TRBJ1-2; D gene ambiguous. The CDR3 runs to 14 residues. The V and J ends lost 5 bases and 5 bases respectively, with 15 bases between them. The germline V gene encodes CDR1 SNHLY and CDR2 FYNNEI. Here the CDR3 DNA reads TGTGCCAGCAGTTACGGAAATAAGGATTATGGCTACACCTTC. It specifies CASSYGNKDYGYTF.

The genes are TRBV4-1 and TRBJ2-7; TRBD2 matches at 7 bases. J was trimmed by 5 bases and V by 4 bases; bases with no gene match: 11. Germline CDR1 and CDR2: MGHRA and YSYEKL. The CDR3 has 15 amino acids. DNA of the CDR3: TGCGCCAGCAGCCGGCCAGGGAGGGTTGGGAACGAGCAGTACTTC. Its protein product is CASSRPGRVGNEQYF.

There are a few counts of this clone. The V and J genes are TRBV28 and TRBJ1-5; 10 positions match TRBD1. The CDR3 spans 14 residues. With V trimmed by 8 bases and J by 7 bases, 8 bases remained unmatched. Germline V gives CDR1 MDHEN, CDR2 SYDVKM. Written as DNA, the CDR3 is TGTGCCAGCTACACCGGGACAGGGGACCAGCCCCAGCATTTT. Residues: CASYTGTGDQPQHF.

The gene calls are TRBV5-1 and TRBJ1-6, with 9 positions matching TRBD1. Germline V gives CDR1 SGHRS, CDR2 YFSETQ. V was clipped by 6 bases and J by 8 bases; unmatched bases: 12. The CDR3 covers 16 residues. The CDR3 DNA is TGCGCCAGCACTTCTGGCGGGGGACAGGGTTATTCACCCCTCCACTTT. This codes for CASTSGGGQGYSPLHF.

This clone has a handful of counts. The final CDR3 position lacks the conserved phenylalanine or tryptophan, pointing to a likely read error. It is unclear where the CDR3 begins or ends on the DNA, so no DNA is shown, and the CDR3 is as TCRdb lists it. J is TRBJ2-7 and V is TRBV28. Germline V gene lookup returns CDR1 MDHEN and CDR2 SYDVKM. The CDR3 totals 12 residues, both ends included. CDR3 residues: CASSPSGTGLTL.

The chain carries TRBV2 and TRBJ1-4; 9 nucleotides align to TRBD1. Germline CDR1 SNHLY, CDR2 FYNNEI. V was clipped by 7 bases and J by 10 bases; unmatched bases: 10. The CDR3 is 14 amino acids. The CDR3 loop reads CASKQGASAGKLFF. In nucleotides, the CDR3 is TGTGCCAGCAAACAGGGGGCTTCAGCAGGAAAACTGTTTTTT.